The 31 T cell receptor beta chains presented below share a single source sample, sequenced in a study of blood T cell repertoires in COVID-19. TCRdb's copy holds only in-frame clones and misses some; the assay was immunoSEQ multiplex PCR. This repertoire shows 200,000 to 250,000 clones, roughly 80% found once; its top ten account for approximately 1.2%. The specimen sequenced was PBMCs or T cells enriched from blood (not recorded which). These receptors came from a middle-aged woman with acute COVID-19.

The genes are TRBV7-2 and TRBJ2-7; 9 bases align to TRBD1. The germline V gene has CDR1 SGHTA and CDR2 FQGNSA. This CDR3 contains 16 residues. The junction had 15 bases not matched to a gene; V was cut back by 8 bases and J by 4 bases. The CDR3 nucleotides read TGTGCCAGCCCCTTTGCCTCGGGACAGGGAGAGTACGAGCAGTACTTC. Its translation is CASPFASGQGEYEQYF.

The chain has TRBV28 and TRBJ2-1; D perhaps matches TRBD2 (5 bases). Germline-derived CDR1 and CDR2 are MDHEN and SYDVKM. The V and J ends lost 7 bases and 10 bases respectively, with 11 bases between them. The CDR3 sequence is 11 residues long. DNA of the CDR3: TGTGCCAGCACCAGTCCGGGGGAGCAGTTCTTC. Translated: CASTSPGEQFF. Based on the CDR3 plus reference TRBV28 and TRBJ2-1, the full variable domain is DVKVTQSSRYLVKRTGEKVFLECVQDMDHENMFWYRQDPGLGLRLIYFSYDVKMKEKGDIPEGYSVSREKKERFSLILESASTNQTSMYLCASTSPGEQFFGPGTRLTVL.

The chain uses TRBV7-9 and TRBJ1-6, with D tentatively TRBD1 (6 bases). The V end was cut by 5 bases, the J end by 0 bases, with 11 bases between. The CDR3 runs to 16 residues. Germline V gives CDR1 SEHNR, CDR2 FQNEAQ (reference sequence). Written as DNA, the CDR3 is TGTGCCAGCAGCCACGGACAGAGCTCCTATAATTCACCCCTCCACTTT. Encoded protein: CASSHGQSSYNSPLHF.

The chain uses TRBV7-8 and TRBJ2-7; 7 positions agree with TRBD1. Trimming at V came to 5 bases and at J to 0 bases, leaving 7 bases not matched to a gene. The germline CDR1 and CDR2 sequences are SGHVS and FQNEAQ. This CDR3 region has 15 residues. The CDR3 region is CASSRSAGGSYEQYF. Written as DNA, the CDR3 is TGTGCCAGCAGCCGTTCCGCAGGGGGCTCCTACGAGCAGTACTTC. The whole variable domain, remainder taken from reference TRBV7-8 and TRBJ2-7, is GAGVSQSPRYKVAKRGQDVALRCDPISGHVSLFWYQQALGQGPEFLTYFQNEAQLDKSGLPSDRFFAERPEGSVSTLKIQRTQQEDSAVYLCASSRSAGGSYEQYFGPGTRLTVT.

The DNA of the CDR3 is TGTGCCAGCTCCGGACAGGGGTACAATGAGCAGTTCTTC. Protein sequence: CASSGQGYNEQFF. The chain employs TRBV2 and TRBJ2-1; 9 nucleotides align to TRBD1. This CDR3 has 13 amino acids. Germline assignment: CDR1 SNHLY and CDR2 FYNNEI. V lost 8 bases to trimming and J lost 4 bases; unmatched junction nucleotides: 3.

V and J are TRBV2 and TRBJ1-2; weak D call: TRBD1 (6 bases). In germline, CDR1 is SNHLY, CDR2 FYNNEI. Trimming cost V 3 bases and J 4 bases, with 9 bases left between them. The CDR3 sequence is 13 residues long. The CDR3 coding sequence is TGTGCCAGCAGTGAGTTGACAGGCTATGGCTACACCTTC. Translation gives CASSELTGYGYTF.

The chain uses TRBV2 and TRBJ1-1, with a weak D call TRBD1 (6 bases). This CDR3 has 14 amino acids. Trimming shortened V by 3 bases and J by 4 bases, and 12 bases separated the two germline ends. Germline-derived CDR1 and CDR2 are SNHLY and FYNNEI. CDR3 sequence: CASSDGTLFTEAFF. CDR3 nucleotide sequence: TGTGCCAGCAGTGACGGGACACTTTTCACTGAAGCTTTCTTT.

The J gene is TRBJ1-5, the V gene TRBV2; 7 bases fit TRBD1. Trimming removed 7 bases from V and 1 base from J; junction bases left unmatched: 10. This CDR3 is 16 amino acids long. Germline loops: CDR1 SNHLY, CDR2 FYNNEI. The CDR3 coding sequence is TGTGCCAGCAACCGGGGGCAGGGGGTCAGCAATCAGCCCCAGCATTTT. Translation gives CASNRGQGVSNQPQHF.

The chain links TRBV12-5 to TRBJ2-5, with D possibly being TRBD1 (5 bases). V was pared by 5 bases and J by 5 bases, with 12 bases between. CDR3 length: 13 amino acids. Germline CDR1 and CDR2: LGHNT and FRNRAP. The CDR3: CASGQGSWETQYF. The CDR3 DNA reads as TGTGCTAGTGGTCAGGGAAGCTGGGAGACCCAGTACTTC.

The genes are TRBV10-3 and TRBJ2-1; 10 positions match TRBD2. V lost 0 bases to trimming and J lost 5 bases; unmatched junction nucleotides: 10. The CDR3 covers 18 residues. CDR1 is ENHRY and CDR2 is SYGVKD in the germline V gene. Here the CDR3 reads CAISESERGGRSDNEQFF. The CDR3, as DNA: TGTGCCATCAGTGAGTCGGAGCGGGGGGGCCGTTCCGACAATGAGCAGTTCTTC.

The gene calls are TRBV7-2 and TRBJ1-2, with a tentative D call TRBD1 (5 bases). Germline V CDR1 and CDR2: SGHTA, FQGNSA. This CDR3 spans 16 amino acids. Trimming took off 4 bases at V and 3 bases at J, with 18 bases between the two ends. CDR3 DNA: TGTGCCAGCAGCTCCCTTGGGAAGGGGCTAGACTATGGCTACACCTTC. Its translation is CASSSLGKGLDYGYTF.

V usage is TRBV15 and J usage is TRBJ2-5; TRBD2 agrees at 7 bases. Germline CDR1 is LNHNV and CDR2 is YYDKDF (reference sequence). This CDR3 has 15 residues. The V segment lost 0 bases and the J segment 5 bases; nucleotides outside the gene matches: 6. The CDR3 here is CATSRDLGGGETQYF. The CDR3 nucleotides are TGTGCCACCAGCAGAGATTTGGGGGGAGGGGAGACCCAGTACTTC.

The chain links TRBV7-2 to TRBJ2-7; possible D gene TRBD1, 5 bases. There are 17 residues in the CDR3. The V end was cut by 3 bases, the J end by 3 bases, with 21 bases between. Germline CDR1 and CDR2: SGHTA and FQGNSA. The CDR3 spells CASSFQGSVLTFYEQYF. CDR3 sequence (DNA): TGTGCCAGCAGCTTTCAGGGATCTGTCCTCACCTTCTACGAGCAGTACTTC.

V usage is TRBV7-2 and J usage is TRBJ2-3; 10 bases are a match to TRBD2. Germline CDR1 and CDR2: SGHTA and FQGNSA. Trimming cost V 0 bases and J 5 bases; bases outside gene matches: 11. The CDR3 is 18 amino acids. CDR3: CASSLAPRYLAGEDTQYF. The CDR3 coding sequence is TGTGCCAGCAGCTTAGCCCCACGGTACCTAGCGGGGGAAGATACGCAGTATTTT.

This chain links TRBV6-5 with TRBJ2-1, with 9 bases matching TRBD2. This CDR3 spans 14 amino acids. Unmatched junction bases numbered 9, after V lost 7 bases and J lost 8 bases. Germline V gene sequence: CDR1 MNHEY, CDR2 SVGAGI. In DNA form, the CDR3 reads TGTGCCAGCAATACCGGGACTAGCATCGATGAGCAGTTCTTC. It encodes CASNTGTSIDEQFF.

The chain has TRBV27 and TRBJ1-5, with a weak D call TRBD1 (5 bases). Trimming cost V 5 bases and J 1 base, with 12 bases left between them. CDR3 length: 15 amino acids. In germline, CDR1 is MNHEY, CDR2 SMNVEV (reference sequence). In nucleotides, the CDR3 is TGTGCCAGCAGTCTCCACGGGGGGAGCAATCAGCCCCAGCATTTT. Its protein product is CASSLHGGSNQPQHF.

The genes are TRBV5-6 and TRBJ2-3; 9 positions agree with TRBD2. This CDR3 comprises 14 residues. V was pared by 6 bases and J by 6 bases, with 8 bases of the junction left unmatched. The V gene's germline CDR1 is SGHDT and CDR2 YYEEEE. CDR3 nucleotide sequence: TGTGCCAGCAACCTAATAGCGGGAGCCGATACGCAGTATTTT. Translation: CASNLIAGADTQYF.

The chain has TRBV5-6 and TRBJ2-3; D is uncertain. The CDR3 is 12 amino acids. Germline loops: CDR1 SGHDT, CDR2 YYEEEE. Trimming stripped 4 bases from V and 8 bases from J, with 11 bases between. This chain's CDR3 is CASSPMGVTQYF. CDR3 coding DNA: TGTGCCAGCAGCCCGATGGGCGTTACGCAGTATTTT.

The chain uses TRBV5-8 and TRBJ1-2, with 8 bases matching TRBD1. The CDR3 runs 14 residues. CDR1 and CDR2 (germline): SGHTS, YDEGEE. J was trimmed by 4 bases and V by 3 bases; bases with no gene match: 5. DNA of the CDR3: TGTGCCAGCAGCTGGACAGGGCTCCTCTATGGCTACACCTTC. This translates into CASSWTGLLYGYTF. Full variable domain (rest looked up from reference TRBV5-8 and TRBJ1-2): EAGVTQSPTHLIKTRGQQATLRCSPISGHTSVYWYQQALGLGLQFLLWYDEGEERNRGNFPPRFSGRQFPNYSSELNVNALELEDSALYLCASSWTGLLYGYTFGSGTRLTVV.

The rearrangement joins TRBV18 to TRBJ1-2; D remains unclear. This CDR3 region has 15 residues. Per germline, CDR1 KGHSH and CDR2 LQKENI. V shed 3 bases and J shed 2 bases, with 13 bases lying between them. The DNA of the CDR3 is TGTGCCAGCTCACCCCTCGTGGCAGGCAACTATGGCTACACCTTC. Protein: CASSPLVAGNYGYTF.

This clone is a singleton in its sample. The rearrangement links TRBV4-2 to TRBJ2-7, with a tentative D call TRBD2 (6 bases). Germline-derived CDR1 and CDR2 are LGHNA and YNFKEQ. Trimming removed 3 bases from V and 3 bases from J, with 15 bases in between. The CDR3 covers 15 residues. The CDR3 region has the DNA TGTGCCAGCAGCCAGGAATCGGGAGTTCGCTACGAGCAGTACTTC. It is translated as CASSQESGVRYEQYF.

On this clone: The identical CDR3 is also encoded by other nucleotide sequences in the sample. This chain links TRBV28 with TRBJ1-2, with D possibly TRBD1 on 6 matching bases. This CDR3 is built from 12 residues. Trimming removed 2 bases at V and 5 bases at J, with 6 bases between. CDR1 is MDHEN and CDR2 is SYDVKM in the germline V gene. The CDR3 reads CASSLRGYGYTF. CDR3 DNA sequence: TGTGCCAGCAGTTTAAGGGGGTATGGCTACACCTTC.

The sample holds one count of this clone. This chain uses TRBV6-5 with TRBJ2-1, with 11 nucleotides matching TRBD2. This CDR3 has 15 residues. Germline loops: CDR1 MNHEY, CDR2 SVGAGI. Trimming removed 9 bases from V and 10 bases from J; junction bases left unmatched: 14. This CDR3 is CASTLDSGRAGEQFF. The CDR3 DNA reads TGTGCCAGTACCCTTGATAGCGGGAGGGCCGGAGAGCAGTTCTTC.

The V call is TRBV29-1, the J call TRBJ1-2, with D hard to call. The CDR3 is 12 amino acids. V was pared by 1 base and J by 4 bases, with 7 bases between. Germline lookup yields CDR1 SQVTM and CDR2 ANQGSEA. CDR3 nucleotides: TGCAGCGTTGAAGGAACACCCTATGGCTACACCTTC. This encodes CSVEGTPYGYTF.

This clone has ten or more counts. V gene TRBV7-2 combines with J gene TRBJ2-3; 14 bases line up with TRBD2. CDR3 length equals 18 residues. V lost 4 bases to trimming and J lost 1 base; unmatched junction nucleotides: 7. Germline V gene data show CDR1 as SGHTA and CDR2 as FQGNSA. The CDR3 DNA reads TGTGCCAGCAGCTCCAGGACTAGCGGGGGGATCGGCACAGATACGCAGTATTTT. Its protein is CASSSRTSGGIGTDTQYF.

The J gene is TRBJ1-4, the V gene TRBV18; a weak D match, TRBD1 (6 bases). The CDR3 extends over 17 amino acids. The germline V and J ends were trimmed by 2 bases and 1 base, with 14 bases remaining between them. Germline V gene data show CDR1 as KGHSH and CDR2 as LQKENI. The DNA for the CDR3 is TGTGCCAGCTCACCATCCGTTCAGGGGATAACTAATGAAAAACTGTTTTTT. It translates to CASSPSVQGITNEKLFF.

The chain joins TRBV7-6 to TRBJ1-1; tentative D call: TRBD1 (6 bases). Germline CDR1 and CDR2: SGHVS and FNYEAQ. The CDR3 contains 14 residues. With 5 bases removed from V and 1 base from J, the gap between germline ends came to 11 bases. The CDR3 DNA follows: TGTGCCAGCAGCCGGGGACAACCGAACACTGAAGCTTTCTTT. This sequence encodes CASSRGQPNTEAFF.

CDR3 in DNA: TGCGCCAGCAGTGAGAAACTAGCGGGGACCTACGAGCAGTACTTC. Protein sequence: CASSEKLAGTYEQYF. The J gene is TRBJ2-7, the V gene TRBV10-2, with 10 bases aligning to TRBD2. The CDR3 is 15 residues long. Germline CDR1 reads WSHSY; CDR2 reads SAAADI. The ends lost 2 bases at V and 2 bases at J; junction bases unmatched: 3.

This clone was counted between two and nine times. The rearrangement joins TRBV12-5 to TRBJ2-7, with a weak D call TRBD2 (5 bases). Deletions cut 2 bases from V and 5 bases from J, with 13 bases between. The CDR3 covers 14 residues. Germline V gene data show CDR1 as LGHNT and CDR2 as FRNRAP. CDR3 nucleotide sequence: TGTGCTAGTGGTTTGATAGGACGAGGGAACGAGCAGTACTTC. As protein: CASGLIGRGNEQYF. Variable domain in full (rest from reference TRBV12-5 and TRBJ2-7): DARVTQTPRHKVTEMGQEVTMRCQPILGHNTVFWYRQTMMQGLELLAYFRNRAPLDDSGMPKDRFSAEMPDATLATLKIQPSEPRDSAVYFCASGLIGRGNEQYFGPGTRLTVT.

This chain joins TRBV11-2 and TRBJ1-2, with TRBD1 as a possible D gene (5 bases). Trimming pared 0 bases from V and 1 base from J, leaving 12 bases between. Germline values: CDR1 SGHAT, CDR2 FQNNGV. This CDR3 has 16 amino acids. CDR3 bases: TGTGCCAGCAGCTTAGAGTCAGGGCTTTTTAACTATGGCTACACCTTC. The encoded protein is CASSLESGLFNYGYTF.

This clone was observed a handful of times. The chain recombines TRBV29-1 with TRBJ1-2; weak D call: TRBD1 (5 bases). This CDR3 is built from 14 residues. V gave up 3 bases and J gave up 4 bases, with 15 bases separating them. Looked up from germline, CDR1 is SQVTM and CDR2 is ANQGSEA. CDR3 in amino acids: CSVEEGRHLYGYTF. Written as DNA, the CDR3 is TGCAGCGTTGAGGAGGGACGGCACCTCTATGGCTACACCTTC.